These T cell receptor beta chains were read from a single sample in a study of T-cell memory formation after mild COVID-19. TCRdb independently ran MiXCR on the 5' RACE reads; one entry per CDR3 protein. The sample has 75,000 to 95,000 distinct CDR3 sequences, roughly an eighth seen once; the top ten hold roughly a quarter. Sequenced material: PBMCs or a T cell subset sorted from them (not recorded which). These receptors originate from an adult woman who had mild COVID-19 (a few samples of this study predate the infection). Cell type and time point are not known. Both conserved end residues are part of each CDR3. D genes are given only for firm matches. Not every row has a clone size; where given, it reads once, few, many or a size class.

j_call v_call d_call clone_size cdr3_aa cdr3_nt
TRBJ2-7 TRBV7-2 . many CASSAQGSSSYEQYF TGTGCCAGCAGCGCGCAAGGCAGTAGCTCCTACGAGCAGTACTTC
TRBJ2-3 TRBV12-3/TRBV12-4 . many CASTEVDTQYF TGTGCCAGCACCGAAGTGGATACGCAGTATTTT
TRBJ1-5 TRBV7-9 TRBD1 few CASSFSGQGASQPQHF TGTGCCAGCAGCTTCTCGGGACAGGGGGCTTCTCAGCCCCAGCATTTT
TRBJ2-1 TRBV11-2 TRBD2 . CASSLWPGTSGSPNEQFF TGTGCCAGCAGCTTATGGCCGGGGACTAGCGGGAGTCCGAATGAGCAGTTCTTC
TRBJ2-1 TRBV6-5 . . CASSLIGAVGGVGEQFF TGTGCCAGCAGTCTAATAGGGGCCGTCGGGGGTGTCGGAGAGCAGTTCTTC
TRBJ1-2 TRBV9 . few CASSGTISGYTF TGTGCCAGCAGCGGAACAATATCAGGCTACACCTTC
TRBJ1-2 TRBV7-2 TRBD1 few CASSYAGGADGYTF TGTGCCAGCAGCTACGCAGGGGGCGCAGATGGCTACACCTTC
TRBJ2-7 TRBV29-1 . few CSVENRVTMEQYF TGCAGCGTTGAAAACAGGGTTACGATGGAGCAGTACTTC
TRBJ2-1 TRBV29-1 TRBD2 few CSVEALAGGMNEQFF TGCAGCGTTGAGGCACTAGCGGGAGGTATGAATGAGCAGTTCTTC
TRBJ2-7 TRBV12-3/TRBV12-4 . . CASSPLGLGSYEQYF TGTGCCAGCAGTCCCCTAGGCCTGGGATCCTACGAGCAGTACTTC
TRBJ1-2 TRBV5-6 . few CASSLERVYGYGYTF TGTGCCAGCAGCTTGGAGCGGGTCTACGGCTATGGCTACACCTTC
TRBJ2-5 TRBV5-1 TRBD1 many CASSLGPTGVLETQYF TGCGCCAGCAGCTTGGGTCCTACAGGGGTGCTAGAGACCCAGTACTTC
TRBJ2-3 TRBV7-9 TRBD2 few CASSPVAGVDTQYF TGTGCCAGCAGCCCAGTAGCGGGAGTGGATACGCAGTATTTT
TRBJ1-1 TRBV29-1 TRBD1 . CSAAGGGLNTEAFF TGCAGCGCCGCGGGAGGGGGCTTGAACACTGAAGCTTTCTTT
TRBJ2-7 TRBV7-8 . . CASSLSFGTFSYEQYF TGTGCCAGCAGCTTATCTTTCGGAACCTTCTCCTACGAGCAGTACTTC
TRBJ1-1 TRBV12-3/TRBV12-4 TRBD1 . CASRPTPPGQGISTEAFF TGTGCCAGCAGACCTACACCTCCGGGACAGGGCATTTCCACTGAAGCTTTCTTT
TRBJ2-4 TRBV15 . . CATSNTGGTAKNIQYF TGTGCCACCAGCAACACTGGGGGGACGGCCAAAAACATTCAGTACTTC
TRBJ2-1 TRBV7-3 TRBD2 . CASSLGTSGAGYNEQFF TGTGCCAGCAGCCTTGGGACTAGCGGGGCGGGCTACAATGAGCAGTTCTTC
TRBJ1-1 TRBV29-1 . . CSGRLTNTEAFF TGCAGCGGCCGGTTGACGAACACTGAAGCTTTCTTT
TRBJ2-7 TRBV29-1 . few CSVESGSSYEQYF TGCAGCGTTGAATCAGGTAGCTCCTACGAGCAGTACTTC
TRBJ2-7 TRBV4-2 TRBD1 few CASSQEETGTGLYEQYF TGTGCCAGCAGCCAAGAAGAGACCGGGACAGGGCTCTACGAGCAGTACTTC